This TCR beta chain was sequenced during a study of blood T cell repertoires in COVID-19. At the level of the study: PBMCs, B-cell-depleted T cells, or T cells provided the cDNA or gDNA that made up the material.

This CDR3 spans 14 amino acids. The method was immunoSEQ multiplex PCR; TCRdb's version includes in-frame clones alone and lacks a portion of them. The sample shows fewer than 300,000 clones, roughly 88% of them seen only once. The V and J genes are TRBV12-2 and TRBJ2-1; TRBD2 reflects the table's D call only, with no check against the DNA. TRBV12-2 is tagged as a pseudogene. The sequence came from a woman in her 30s with acute or convalescent COVID-19. Sequenced: peripheral blood. The CDR3 bases are TGTGCAAGTCGCTTATCGCTAGCGGGAGTTGAGCAGTTCTTC. This gives the protein CASRLSLAGVEQFF.